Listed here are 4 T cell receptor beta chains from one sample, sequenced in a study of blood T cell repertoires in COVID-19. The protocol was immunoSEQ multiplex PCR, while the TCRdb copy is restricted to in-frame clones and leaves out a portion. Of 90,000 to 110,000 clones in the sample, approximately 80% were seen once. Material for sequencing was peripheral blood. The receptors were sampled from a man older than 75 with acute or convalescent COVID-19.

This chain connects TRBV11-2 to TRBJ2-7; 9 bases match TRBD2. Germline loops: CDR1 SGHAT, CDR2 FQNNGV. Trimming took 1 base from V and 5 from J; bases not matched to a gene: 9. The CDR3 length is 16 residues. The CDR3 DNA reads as TGTGCCAGCAGCTTAGCACCTCCCAGACTAGCGGACGAGCAGTACTTC. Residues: CASSLAPPRLADEQYF.

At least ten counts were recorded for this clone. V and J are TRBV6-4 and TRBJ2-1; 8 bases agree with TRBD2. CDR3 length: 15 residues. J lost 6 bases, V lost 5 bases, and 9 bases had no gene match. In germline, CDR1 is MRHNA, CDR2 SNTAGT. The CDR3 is CASSSETSVPNEQFF. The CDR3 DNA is TGTGCCAGCAGTTCAGAGACTAGCGTACCCAATGAGCAGTTCTTC.

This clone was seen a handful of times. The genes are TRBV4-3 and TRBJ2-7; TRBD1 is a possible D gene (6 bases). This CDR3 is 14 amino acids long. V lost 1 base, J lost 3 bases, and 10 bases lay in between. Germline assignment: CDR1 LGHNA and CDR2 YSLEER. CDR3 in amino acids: CASSQVAGDYEQYF. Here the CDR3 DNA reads TGCGCCAGCAGCCAAGTTGCAGGGGACTACGAGCAGTACTTC.

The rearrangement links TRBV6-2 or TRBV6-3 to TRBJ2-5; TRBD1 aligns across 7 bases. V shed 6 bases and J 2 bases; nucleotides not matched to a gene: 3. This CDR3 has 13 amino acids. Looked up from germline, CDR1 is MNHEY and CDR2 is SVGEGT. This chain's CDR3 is CASSPTGQETQYF. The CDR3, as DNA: TGTGCCAGCAGCCCGACAGGGCAAGAGACCCAGTACTTC.